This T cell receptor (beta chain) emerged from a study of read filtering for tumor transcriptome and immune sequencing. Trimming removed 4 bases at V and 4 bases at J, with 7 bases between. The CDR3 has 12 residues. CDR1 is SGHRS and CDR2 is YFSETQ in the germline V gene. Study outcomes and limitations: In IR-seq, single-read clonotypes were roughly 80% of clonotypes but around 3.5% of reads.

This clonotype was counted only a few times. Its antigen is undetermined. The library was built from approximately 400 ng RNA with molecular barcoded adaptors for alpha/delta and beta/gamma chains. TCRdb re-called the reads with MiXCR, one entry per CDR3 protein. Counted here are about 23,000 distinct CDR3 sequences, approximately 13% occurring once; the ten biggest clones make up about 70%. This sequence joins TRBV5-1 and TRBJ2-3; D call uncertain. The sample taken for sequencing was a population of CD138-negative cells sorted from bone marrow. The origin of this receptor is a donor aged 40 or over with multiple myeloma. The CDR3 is CASSPTADTQYF. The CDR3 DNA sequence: TGCGCCAGCAGCCCAACCGCAGATACGCAGTATTTT.